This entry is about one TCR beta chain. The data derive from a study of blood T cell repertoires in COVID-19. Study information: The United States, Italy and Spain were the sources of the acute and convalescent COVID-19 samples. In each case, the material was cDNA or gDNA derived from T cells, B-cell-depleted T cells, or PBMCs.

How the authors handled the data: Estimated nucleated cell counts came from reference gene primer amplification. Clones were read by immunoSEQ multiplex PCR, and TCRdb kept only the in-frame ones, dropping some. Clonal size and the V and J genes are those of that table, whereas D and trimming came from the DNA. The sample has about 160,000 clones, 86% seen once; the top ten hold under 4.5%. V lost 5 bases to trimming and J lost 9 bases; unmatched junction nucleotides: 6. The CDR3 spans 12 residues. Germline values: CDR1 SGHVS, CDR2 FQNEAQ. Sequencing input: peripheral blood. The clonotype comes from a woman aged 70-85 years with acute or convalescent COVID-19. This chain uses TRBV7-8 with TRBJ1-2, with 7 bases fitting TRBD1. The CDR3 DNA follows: TGTGCCAGCAGCGTAGACAGGGTACGCTACACCTTC. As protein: CASSVDRVRYTF.